The present T cell receptor beta chain was sequenced within a study of T cell changes during pregnancy in multiple sclerosis. Assay used: immunoSEQ multiplex PCR; TCRdb lists only in-frame clones, some missing. In the table there are over 50,000 clones, approximately 88% of which are singletons. The CDR3 totals 16 residues. In germline, CDR1 is SGHTA, CDR2 FQGNSA. Trimming took 5 bases from V and 4 from J; bases not matched to a gene: 9. This chain connects TRBV7-2 to TRBJ2-3, with 10 bases fitting TRBD2. The specimen comprised peripheral blood, sampled in the first trimester of pregnancy. This TCR was recovered from a female donor with multiple sclerosis, enrolled in a pregnancy study. CDR3 bases: TGTGCCAGCAGCCCCTGGGCTAGCGGGAGCGCAGATACGCAGTATTTT. Translation: CASSPWASGSADTQYF.